This T cell receptor (beta chain) derives from a study of blood T cell repertoires in COVID-19. Looked up from germline, CDR1 is SEHNR and CDR2 is FQNEAQ (reference sequence). This CDR3 comprises 14 residues. Between the trimmed V and J ends, which lost 5 bases and 7 bases, there was a span of 15 bases. The assay was immunoSEQ multiplex PCR, and TCRdb's table has in-frame clones only and misses some. The table records around 30,000 clones, over 75% of them present only once. The sequence came from an older woman with active COVID-19. This chain connects TRBV7-9 to TRBJ2-1; TRBD2 might be the D (6 bases). Sequenced material: peripheral blood. This CDR3 reads CASSRGTFTNEQFF. The CDR3 nucleotides are TGTGCCAGCAGCCGGGGGACTTTTACGAATGAGCAGTTCTTC.